Below, 23 T cell receptor beta chains from the same sample are listed, as sequenced in a study of blood T cell repertoires in COVID-19. Produced via immunoSEQ multiplex PCR; TCRdb's table is partial and in-frame only. The sample has about 210,000 clones, around 84% seen once; the top ten hold approximately 4.6%. The sequencing sample was made of PBMCs or T cells enriched from blood (not recorded which). The receptor set was obtained from a man aged 30-40 years with acute COVID-19.

This chain uses TRBV12-5 with TRBJ1-5, with D perhaps TRBD1 (6 bases). The CDR3 extends over 16 amino acids. Trimming left V 2 bases short and J 6 bases short, with 17 bases between. Germline CDR1 LGHNT, CDR2 FRNRAP. CDR3 sequence reads: CASGLLPTGIGQPQHF. DNA of the CDR3: TGTGCTAGTGGTTTGCTCCCTACAGGGATAGGTCAGCCCCAGCATTTT.

The sample holds one count of this clone. The chain links TRBV30 to TRBJ1-1, with TRBD1 identical over 7 bases. Germline CDR1 is GTSNPN and CDR2 is SVGIG (reference sequence). This CDR3 comprises 15 residues. The ends lost 1 base at V and 4 bases at J; junction bases unmatched: 9. The DNA of the CDR3 is TGTGCCTGGAGTGCGCGACGACAGGGTGGCACTGAAGCTTTCTTT. Its protein is CAWSARRQGGTEAFF.

The genes are TRBV3-1 (or the pseudogene TRBV3-2) and TRBJ1-3; D remains unclear. Germline CDR1 is LGHDT and CDR2 is YNNKEL (reference sequence). Trimming pared 2 bases from V and 0 bases from J, leaving 8 bases between. The CDR3 is 15 amino acids. The CDR3 is CASSQTEISGNTIYF. The CDR3 DNA reads TGTGCCAGCAGCCAAACTGAAATCTCTGGAAACACCATATATTTT.

The V call is TRBV6-5, the J call TRBJ2-5; 7 bases map to TRBD2. V lost 7 bases, J lost 5 bases, and 13 bases stayed unmatched. The CDR3 length is 15 residues. Per germline, CDR1 MNHEY and CDR2 SVGAGI. CDR3: CASTRERGLLETQYF. The CDR3 region has the DNA TGTGCCAGCACTCGGGAGCGGGGCCTTTTGGAGACCCAGTACTTC.

J is TRBJ1-2 and V is TRBV5-4; D is possibly TRBD1 (5 bases). The CDR3 covers 14 residues. Germline values: CDR1 SGHNT, CDR2 YYREEE (reference sequence). V lost 2 bases and J lost 3, with 11 bases in between. CDR3 region: CASSFKGQYYGYTF. DNA of the CDR3: TGTGCCAGCAGCTTCAAGGGGCAGTACTATGGCTACACCTTC.

This clone was picked up a small number of times. The same CDR3 arises from other DNA sequences in this sample as well. CDR3 sequence (DNA): TGTGCCAGTAGTATCGGACAGGGGGCTTACGAGCAGTACTTC. Translated: CASSIGQGAYEQYF. The chain recombines TRBV19 with TRBJ2-7, with TRBD1 matching over 11 bases. The J segment lost 4 bases and the V segment lost 3 bases, leaving 2 bases of the junction unmatched. CDR3 length: 14 residues. Germline lookup yields CDR1 LNHDA and CDR2 SQIVND (reference sequence). The variable domain in full, completed from reference TRBV19 and TRBJ2-7, reads DGGITQSPKYLFRKEGQNVTLSCEQNLNHDAMYWYRQDPGQGLRLIYYSQIVNDFQKGDIAEGYSVSREKKESFPLTVTSAQKNPTAFYLCASSIGQGAYEQYFGPGTRLTVT.

The table lists this clone with many counts. In the same sample, other DNA sequences code for this CDR3. The chain links TRBV6-5 to TRBJ1-5; 9 positions agree with TRBD1. The CDR3 runs to 12 residues. Germline V gives CDR1 MNHEY, CDR2 SVGAGI. With V trimmed by 6 bases and J by 8 bases, 2 bases remained unmatched. Written as DNA, the CDR3 is TGTGCCAGCAGGCGGACAGGGGAGCCCCAGCATTTT. Its protein is CASRRTGEPQHF.

V is TRBV27 and J is TRBJ2-1; tentative D call: TRBD2 (5 bases). Trimming removed 0 bases at V and 6 bases at J, with 15 bases between. Germline values: CDR1 MNHEY, CDR2 SMNVEV (reference sequence). CDR3 length equals 16 residues. The CDR3 bases are TGTGCCAGCAGTTTATCCCGGGTCGGACTCCCCAATGAGCAGTTCTTC. Translating gives CASSLSRVGLPNEQFF.

The chain couples TRBV3-1 (or the pseudogene TRBV3-2) to TRBJ1-2; tentatively, D is TRBD1 (6 bases). The CDR3 has 15 residues. V dropped 4 bases and J dropped 4 bases, with 16 bases sitting between them. CDR1 is LGHDT, CDR2 YNNKEL, per germline (reference sequence). The CDR3 bases are TGTGCCAGCAGCCCATCGGGGGGCGCTGGCTATGGCTACACCTTC. Translating gives CASSPSGGAGYGYTF.

This chain links TRBV5-1 with TRBJ1-4; the match to TRBD1 covers 9 bases. Germline CDR1 and CDR2: SGHRS and YFSETQ. The junction had 11 bases not matched to a gene; V was cut back by 3 bases and J by 5 bases. The CDR3 length is 17 residues. Here the CDR3 DNA reads TGCGCCAGCAGCTCACAGGGGGCCGGGGGAGCGAATGAAAAACTGTTTTTT. This codes for CASSSQGAGGANEKLFF.

The gene calls are TRBV6-1 and TRBJ1-1; no clear D gene. This CDR3 is 15 amino acids long. Trimming stripped 0 bases from V and 6 bases from J, with 14 bases between. Per the germline V gene, CDR1 is MNHNS and CDR2 is SASEGT. The CDR3 is CASSEAGGPWAEAFF. The CDR3 DNA sequence: TGTGCCAGCAGTGAAGCAGGAGGGCCTTGGGCTGAAGCTTTCTTT.

The chain joins TRBV6-5 to TRBJ1-5, with no clear D. CDR1 MNHEY and CDR2 SVGAGI come from the germline V gene. V lost 7 bases, J lost 2 bases, and 15 bases lay in between. This CDR3 comprises 15 residues. CDR3: CASKPAVAGNQPQHF. As DNA, the CDR3 is TGTGCCAGCAAGCCCGCTGTTGCGGGCAATCAGCCCCAGCATTTT.

The chain links TRBV9 to TRBJ1-2, with 10 bases that match TRBD1. Looked up from germline, CDR1 is SGDLS and CDR2 is YYNGEE. This CDR3 comprises 14 residues. Unmatched junction bases numbered 3, after V lost 6 bases and J lost 1 base. CDR3 region: CASTGTGVNYGYTF. CDR3 nucleotide sequence: TGTGCCAGCACCGGGACAGGGGTTAACTATGGCTACACCTTC.

This clone was picked up a small number of times. The rearrangement uses TRBV7-3 and TRBJ1-6; weak D call: TRBD1 (6 bases). Germline V CDR1 and CDR2: SGHTA, FQGTGA. The CDR3 consists of 15 residues. V lost 1 base, J lost 7 bases, and 11 bases lay in between. This CDR3 reads CASSLNGQRNSPLHF. The CDR3 nucleotides are TGTGCCAGCAGCTTAAATGGACAGCGAAATTCACCCCTCCACTTT.

The rearrangement joins TRBV2 to TRBJ1-4, with TRBD1 as a possible D gene (5 bases). V was shortened by 10 bases and J by 8 bases, with 17 bases between the two germline ends. Germline CDR1 is SNHLY and CDR2 is FYNNEI. The CDR3 length is 13 residues. The CDR3 DNA reads as TGTGCCACTTCAGGGAGGATTAGGGAAAAACTGTTTTTT. It translates to CATSGRIREKLFF.

Many counts were recorded for this clone. The chain couples TRBV5-5 to TRBJ1-1; D unclear. The ends were cut back, 0 bases at V and 1 base at J, with 4 bases in the middle. The germline V gene encodes CDR1 SGHKS and CDR2 YYEKEE (reference sequence). CDR3 length: 13 amino acids. The DNA of the CDR3 is TGTGCCAGCAGCTTGGACTGGAACACTGAAGCTTTCTTT. This sequence encodes CASSLDWNTEAFF.

The chain carries TRBV9 and TRBJ2-5; TRBD1 aligns across 7 bases. This CDR3 contains 14 residues. V lost 0 bases to trimming and J lost 5 bases; unmatched junction nucleotides: 4. Germline CDR1 and CDR2: SGDLS and YYNGEE. The CDR3 sequence is CASSVDRGMETQYF. Here the CDR3 DNA reads TGTGCCAGCAGCGTAGACAGGGGAATGGAGACCCAGTACTTC.

J is TRBJ1-1 and V is TRBV10-3, with D hard to call. This CDR3 is 15 amino acids long. Germline V gives CDR1 ENHRY, CDR2 SYGVKD. V was shortened by 10 bases and J by 4 bases, with 22 bases between the two germline ends. The CDR3 reads CASKLRESDGTEAFF. CDR3 DNA: TGTGCCAGCAAGCTACGGGAGTCCGATGGCACTGAAGCTTTCTTT.

The chain couples TRBV6-5 to TRBJ2-7; 8 bases are shared with TRBD1. V lost 6 bases to trimming and J lost 3 bases; unmatched junction nucleotides: 10. This CDR3 is 15 amino acids long. CDR1 is MNHEY, CDR2 SVGAGI, per germline. CDR3: CASSRTGTSGYEQYF. The CDR3 DNA sequence: TGTGCCAGCAGCCGGACAGGGACCAGCGGCTACGAGCAGTACTTC.

This chain uses TRBV6-5 with TRBJ1-1; weak D call: TRBD1 (5 bases). Looked up from germline, CDR1 is MNHEY and CDR2 is SVGAGI. The V end was cut by 7 bases, the J end by 5 bases, with 11 bases between. This CDR3 has 12 amino acids. CDR3 in amino acids: CASNRLLTEAFF. CDR3 DNA: TGTGCCAGCAACAGGTTATTAACTGAAGCTTTCTTT.

This clone occurred once. The V and J genes are TRBV5-3 and TRBJ1-5, with D unresolved. TRBV5-3 is treated as an ORF (open reading frame) with a function not yet certain. The CDR3 runs 14 residues. The ends were cut back, 0 bases at V and 10 bases at J, with 14 bases in the middle. The CDR3 reads CARSLGDEVFPQHF. The CDR3 DNA follows: TGTGCCAGAAGCTTGGGAGATGAAGTTTTTCCCCAGCATTTT.

This clone appeared once. The chain employs TRBV10-1 and TRBJ2-7; maybe TRBD2 (6 bases). CDR3 size: 15 residues. V lost 6 bases and J lost 0, with 15 bases in between. Germline V CDR1 and CDR2: WNHNN, SYGVQD (reference sequence). This CDR3 reads CASSRMGLNSYEQYF. CDR3 sequence (DNA): TGCGCCAGCAGCCGGATGGGACTGAACTCCTACGAGCAGTACTTC.

The chain has TRBV27 and TRBJ2-7, with D maybe TRBD2 (6 bases). Trimming cost V 5 bases and J 1 base, with 12 bases left between them. Germline CDR1 is MNHEY and CDR2 is SMNVEV (reference sequence). This CDR3 has 14 residues. The DNA of the CDR3 is TGTGCCAGCAGTCTGGGGGGAAAATCCTACGAGCAGTACTTC. It yields the protein CASSLGGKSYEQYF.